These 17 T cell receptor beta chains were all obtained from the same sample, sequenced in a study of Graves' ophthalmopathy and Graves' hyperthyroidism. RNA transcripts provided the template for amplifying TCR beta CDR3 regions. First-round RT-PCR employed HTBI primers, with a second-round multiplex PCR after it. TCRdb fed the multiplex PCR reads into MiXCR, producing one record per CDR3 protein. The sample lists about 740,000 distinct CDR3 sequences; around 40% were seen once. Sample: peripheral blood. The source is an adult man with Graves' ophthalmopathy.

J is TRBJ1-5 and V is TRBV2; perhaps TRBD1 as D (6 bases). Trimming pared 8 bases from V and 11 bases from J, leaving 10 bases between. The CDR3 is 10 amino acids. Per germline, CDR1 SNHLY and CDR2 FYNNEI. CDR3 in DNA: TGTGCCAGCGGGGACACATCCCAGCATTTT. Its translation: CASGDTSQHF.

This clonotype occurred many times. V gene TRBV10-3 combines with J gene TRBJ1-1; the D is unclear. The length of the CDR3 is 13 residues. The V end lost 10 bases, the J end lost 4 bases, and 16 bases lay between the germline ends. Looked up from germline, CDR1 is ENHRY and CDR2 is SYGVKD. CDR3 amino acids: CATVSEGGTEAFF. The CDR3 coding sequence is TGTGCCACCGTAAGCGAGGGCGGCACTGAAGCTTTCTTT.

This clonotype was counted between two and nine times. The CDR3 protein is CSGGSGLKDTGELFF. Written as DNA, the CDR3 is TGCAGCGGCGGGAGCGGGCTGAAAGACACCGGGGAGCTGTTTTTT. V gene TRBV29-1 combines with J gene TRBJ2-2, with 7 bases that match TRBD2. Germline lookup yields CDR1 SQVTM and CDR2 ANQGSEA. CDR3 size: 15 residues. The trim removed 7 bases at V and 3 bases at J, leaving 11 bases unmatched.

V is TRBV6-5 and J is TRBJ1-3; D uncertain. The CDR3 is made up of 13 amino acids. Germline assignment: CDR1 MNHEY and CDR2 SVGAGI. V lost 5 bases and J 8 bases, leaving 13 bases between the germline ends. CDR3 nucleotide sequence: TGTGCCAGCAGTCCGGGGTATAAGGACACCATATATTTT. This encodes CASSPGYKDTIYF.

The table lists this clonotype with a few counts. The CDR3 DNA reads TGCAGTGCCATCGGGGGGCCTAGCGGGCAGTCAGAGCAGTACTTC. The encoded protein is CSAIGGPSGQSEQYF. This chain links TRBV20-1 with TRBJ2-7, with 8 bases identical to TRBD2. The CDR3 spans 15 residues. Germline CDR1 DFQATT, CDR2 SNEGSKA (reference sequence). The junction had 17 bases not matched to a gene; V was cut back by 6 bases and J by 7 bases.

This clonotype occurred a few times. The CDR3 DNA follows: TGTGCCAGCAGTTTACCGGGACAGTATTCACCCCTCCACTTT. Translation gives CASSLPGQYSPLHF. J is TRBJ1-6 and V is TRBV7-9; TRBD1 aligns across 7 bases. V was pared by 6 bases and J by 8 bases, with 7 bases of the junction left unmatched. Germline CDR1 reads SEHNR; CDR2 reads FQNEAQ (reference sequence). CDR3 size: 14 residues.

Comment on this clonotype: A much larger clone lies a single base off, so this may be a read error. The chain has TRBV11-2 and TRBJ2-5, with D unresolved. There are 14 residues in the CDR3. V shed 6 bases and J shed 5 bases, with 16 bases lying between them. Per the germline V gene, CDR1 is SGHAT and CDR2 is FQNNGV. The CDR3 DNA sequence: TGTGCCAGCAGGCCCCGAGCCGGGCGGGAGACCCAGTACTTC. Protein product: CASRPRAGRETQYF.

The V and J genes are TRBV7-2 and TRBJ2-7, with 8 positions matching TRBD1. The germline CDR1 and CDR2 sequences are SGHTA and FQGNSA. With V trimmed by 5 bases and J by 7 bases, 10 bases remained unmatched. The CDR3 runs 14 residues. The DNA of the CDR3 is TGTGCCAGCAGCGCTCGGACAGGGTACAATGAGCAGTACTTC. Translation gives CASSARTGYNEQYF.

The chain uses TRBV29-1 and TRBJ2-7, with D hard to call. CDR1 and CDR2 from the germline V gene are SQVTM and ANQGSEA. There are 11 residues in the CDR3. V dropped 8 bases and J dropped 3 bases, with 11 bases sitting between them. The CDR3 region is CSITKDYEQYF. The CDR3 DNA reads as TGCAGCATAACGAAGGACTACGAGCAGTACTTC.

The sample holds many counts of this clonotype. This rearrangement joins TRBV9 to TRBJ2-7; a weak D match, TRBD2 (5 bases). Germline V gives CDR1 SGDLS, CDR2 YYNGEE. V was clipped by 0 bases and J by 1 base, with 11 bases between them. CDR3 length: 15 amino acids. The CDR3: CASSVEGEGSYEQYF. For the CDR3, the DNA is TGTGCCAGCAGCGTAGAGGGAGAAGGGTCCTACGAGCAGTACTTC.

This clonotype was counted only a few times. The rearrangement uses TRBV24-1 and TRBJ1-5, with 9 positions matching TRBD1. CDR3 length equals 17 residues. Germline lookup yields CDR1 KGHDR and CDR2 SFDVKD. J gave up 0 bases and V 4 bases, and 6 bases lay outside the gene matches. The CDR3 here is CATSDPGTGTSNQPQHF. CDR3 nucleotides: TGTGCCACCAGTGACCCAGGGACAGGGACTAGCAATCAGCCCCAGCATTTT.

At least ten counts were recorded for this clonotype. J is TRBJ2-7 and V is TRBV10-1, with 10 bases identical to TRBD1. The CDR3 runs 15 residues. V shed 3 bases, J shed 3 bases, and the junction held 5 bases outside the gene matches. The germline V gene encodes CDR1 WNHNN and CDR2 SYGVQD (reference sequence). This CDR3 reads CASSDGTGADYEQYF. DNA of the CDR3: TGCGCCAGCAGTGATGGGACAGGGGCGGACTACGAGCAGTACTTC.

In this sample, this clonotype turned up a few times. This CDR3 is CASSPTGGPSTNEKLFF. CDR3 nucleotides: TGTGCCAGCAGCCCCACAGGGGGACCCTCAACTAATGAAAAACTGTTTTTT. The chain is built from TRBV7-9 and TRBJ1-4; 8 bases match TRBD1. Germline CDR1 reads SEHNR; CDR2 reads FQNEAQ (reference sequence). J gave up 0 bases and V 5 bases, and 8 bases lay outside the gene matches. This CDR3 has 17 amino acids.

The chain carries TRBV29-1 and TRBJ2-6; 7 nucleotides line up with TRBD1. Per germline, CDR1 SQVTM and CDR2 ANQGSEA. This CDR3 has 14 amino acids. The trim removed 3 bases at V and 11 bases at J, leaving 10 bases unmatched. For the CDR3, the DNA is TGCAGCGTTGAGGGCCGGGACAGTGCCTACGTCCTGACTTTC. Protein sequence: CSVEGRDSAYVLTF. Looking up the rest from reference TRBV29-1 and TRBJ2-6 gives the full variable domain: SAVISQKPSRDICQRGTSLTIQCQVDSQVTMMFWYRQQPGQSLTLIATANQGSEATYESGFVIDKFPISRPNLTFSTLTVSNMSPEDSSIYLCSVEGRDSAYVLTFGAGSRLTVL.

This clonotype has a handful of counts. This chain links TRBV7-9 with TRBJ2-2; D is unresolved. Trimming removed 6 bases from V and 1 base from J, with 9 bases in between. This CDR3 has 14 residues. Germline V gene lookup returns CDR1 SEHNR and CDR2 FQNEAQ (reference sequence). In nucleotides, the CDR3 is TGTGCCAGCAGTTATACCTGGAACACCGGGGAGCTGTTTTTT. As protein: CASSYTWNTGELFF.

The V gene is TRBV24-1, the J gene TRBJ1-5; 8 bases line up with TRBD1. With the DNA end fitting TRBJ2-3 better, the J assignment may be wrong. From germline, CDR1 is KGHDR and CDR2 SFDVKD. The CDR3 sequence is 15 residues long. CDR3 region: CATSPDRGIGDTQYF. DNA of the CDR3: TGTGCCACCAGTCCCGACAGGGGTATTGGTGATACGCAGTATTTT.

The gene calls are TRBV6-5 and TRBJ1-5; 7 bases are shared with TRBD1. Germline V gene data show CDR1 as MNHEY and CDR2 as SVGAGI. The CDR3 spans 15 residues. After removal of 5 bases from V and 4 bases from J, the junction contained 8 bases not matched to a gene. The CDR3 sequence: CASSTRTGRNQPQHF. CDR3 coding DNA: TGTGCCAGCAGTACAAGGACAGGCCGGAATCAGCCCCAGCATTTT.